This TCR beta chain appears in the sequencing data of a study of T-cell reconstitution after alpha-beta-depleted transplantation in children. Overall study results and limits: At the one-year point after transplant, T-cell counts and TCRbeta diversity were found to come mostly from T cells that had been newly produced. There were reportedly several hundred expanded graft clones from which alpha-beta T cells came about two months after transplant. Surviving recipient T cells and intrathymic progenitors accounted for some patients' high TCRbeta diversity at day 60.

During its preparation, the TCRbeta library received unique molecular identifiers. TCRdb ran MiXCR on the PCR reads and lists one entry per CDR3 protein. The sample includes hundreds of thousands of distinct CDR3 sequences, roughly 25% of them seen just once. Comment on this clonotype: Its specificity is unknown.

Germline V gene data show CDR1 as DFQATT and CDR2 as SNEGSKA (reference sequence). The CDR3 consists of 15 residues. Trimming left V 3 bases short and J 5 bases short, with 17 bases between. The chain has TRBV20-1 and TRBJ2-1; D is unclear. This TCR was sampled from a girl aged 2-10 years with Fanconi anemia, due to receive a stem cell transplant. Sample: PBMCs, taken before TCRalphabeta/CD19-depleted stem cell transplant. The CDR3 is CSASYGLPPHNEQFF. As DNA, the CDR3 is TGCAGTGCTAGTTATGGCTTGCCCCCCCACAATGAGCAGTTCTTC.